Below, one TCR beta chain is given with its context. Its antigen is unknown. The V gene lost 0 bases and the J gene lost 5 bases, with 16 bases spanning the gap. The CDR3 loop spans 16 amino acids. Looked up from germline, CDR1 is KGHSH and CDR2 is LQKENI. Some clones are missing from TCRdb's copy, which holds only in-frame ones; the method was immunoSEQ multiplex PCR. The table includes 100,000 to 150,000 clones, 75% to 95% detected once. The data stem from a study of T cell responses to AZD1222 COVID-19 vaccine. Study-level points and caveats: Of spike-specific TCRs, nearly half reportedly target regions left unmutated in variants. An increase in Spike-specific TCR breadth and depth was observed after two AZD1222 doses.

This receptor was obtained from an adult in good health. The rearrangement joins TRBV18 to TRBJ1-2; no clear D gene. Sequenced here: peripheral blood, sampled on day 0 of AZD1222 vaccination. The CDR3 DNA reads as TGTGCCAGCTCACCACCTATGACTAAGGCCCCATATGGCTACACCTTC. Encoded protein: CASSPPMTKAPYGYTF.